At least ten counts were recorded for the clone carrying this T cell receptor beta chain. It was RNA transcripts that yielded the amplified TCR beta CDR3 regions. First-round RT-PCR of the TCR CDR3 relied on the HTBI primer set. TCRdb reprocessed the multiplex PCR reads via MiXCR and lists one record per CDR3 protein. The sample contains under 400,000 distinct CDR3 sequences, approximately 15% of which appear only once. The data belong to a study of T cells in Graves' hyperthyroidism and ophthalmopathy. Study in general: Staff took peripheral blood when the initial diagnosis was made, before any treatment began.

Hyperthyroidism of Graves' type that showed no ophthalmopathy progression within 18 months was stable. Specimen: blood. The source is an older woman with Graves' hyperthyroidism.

The CDR3 here is CASSDQWVHEQYF. CDR3 coding DNA: TGTGCCAGCAGTGATCAATGGGTCCACGAGCAGTACTTC. V gene TRBV2 combines with J gene TRBJ2-7; D gene uncertain. Germline V gives CDR1 SNHLY, CDR2 FYNNEI. This CDR3 is built from 13 residues. Trimming shortened V by 3 bases and J by 5 bases, and 11 bases separated the two germline ends.